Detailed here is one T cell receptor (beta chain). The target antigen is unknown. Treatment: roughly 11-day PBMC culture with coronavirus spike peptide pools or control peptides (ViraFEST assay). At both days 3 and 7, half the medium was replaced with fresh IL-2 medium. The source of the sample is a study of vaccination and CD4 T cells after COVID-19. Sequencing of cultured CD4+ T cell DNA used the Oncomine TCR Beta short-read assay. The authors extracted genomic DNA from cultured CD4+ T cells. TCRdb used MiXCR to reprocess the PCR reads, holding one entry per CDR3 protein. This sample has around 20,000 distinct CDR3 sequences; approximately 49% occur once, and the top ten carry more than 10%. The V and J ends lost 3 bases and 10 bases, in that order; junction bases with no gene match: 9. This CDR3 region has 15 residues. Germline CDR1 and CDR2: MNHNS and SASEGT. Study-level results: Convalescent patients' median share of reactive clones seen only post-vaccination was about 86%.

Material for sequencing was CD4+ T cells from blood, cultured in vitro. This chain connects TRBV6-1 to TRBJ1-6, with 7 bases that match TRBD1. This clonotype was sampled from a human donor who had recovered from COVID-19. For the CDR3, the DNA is TGTGCCAGCAGTGAGACAGGGCATTTAGGATCACCCCTCCACTTT. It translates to CASSETGHLGSPLHF.